Listed below are T cell receptor beta chains from one sample, sequenced in a study of shared clonotypes between healthy human individuals. The repertoire was sequenced with immunoSEQ multiplex PCR; TCRdb's copy has only in-frame clones and lacks some. In the table there are millions of clones, 95% of which are singletons. The sequencing input was naive CD4+ T cells sorted from blood. The receptors derive from a man between 18 and 29 years old in good health. The CDR3 runs from the conserved cysteine through the conserved F or W. D genes are given only for firm matches. Some rows mark clone size as missing; the rest say once, few, many or name a class of expanded clone.

clone_size: NA
j_call: TRBJ1-2
v_call: TRBV28
d_call: TRBD1
cdr3_length: 17
cdr3_nt: TGTGCCAGCAGTTTATACGGGGCCGAGGGGGCGACCTATGGCTACACCTTC
cdr3_aa: CASSLYGAEGATYGYTF

clone_size: NA
j_call: TRBJ2-1
v_call: TRBV6-1
d_call: NA
cdr3_length: 14
cdr3_nt: TGTGCCAGCAGTGCCGGGACGGTCTACAATGAGCAGTTCTTC
cdr3_aa: CASSAGTVYNEQFF

clone_size: once
j_call: TRBJ2-7
v_call: TRBV2
d_call: NA
cdr3_length: 14
cdr3_nt: TGTGCCAGCAGGGTCCTCCAGGGGCCCTACGAGCAGTACTTC
cdr3_aa: CASRVLQGPYEQYF

clone_size: NA
j_call: TRBJ2-7
v_call: TRBV19
d_call: NA
cdr3_length: 11
cdr3_nt: TGTGCCAGTACCCGGGACAACGAGCAGTACTTC
cdr3_aa: CASTRDNEQYF

clone_size: NA
j_call: TRBJ2-7
v_call: TRBV5-4
d_call: TRBD1
cdr3_length: 15
cdr3_nt: TGTGCCAGCAGCCTAAACCCGACAGGGATGGACGAGCAGTACTTC
cdr3_aa: CASSLNPTGMDEQYF

clone_size: NA
j_call: TRBJ2-7
v_call: TRBV5-1
d_call: NA
cdr3_length: 14
cdr3_nt: TGCGCCAGCAGCTCCGACAGTCATTCCTACGAGCAGTACTTC
cdr3_aa: CASSSDSHSYEQYF

clone_size: NA
j_call: TRBJ1-4
v_call: TRBV18
d_call: NA
cdr3_length: 15
cdr3_nt: TGTGCCAGCTCACCCCGGCGGGGGAAACGGGAAAAACTGTTTTTT
cdr3_aa: CASSPRRGKREKLFF

clone_size: once
j_call: TRBJ1-5
v_call: TRBV27
d_call: TRBD1
cdr3_length: 16
cdr3_nt: TGTGCCAGCAGTCCAGGAACAGGGGTTGGCAATCAGCCCCAGCATTTT
cdr3_aa: CASSPGTGVGNQPQHF

clone_size: NA
j_call: TRBJ2-1
v_call: TRBV28
d_call: TRBD2
cdr3_length: 16
cdr3_nt: TGTGCCAGCAGATCTAGCGGGCCGAGCTCCTACAATGAGCAGTTCTTC
cdr3_aa: CASRSSGPSSYNEQFF

clone_size: NA
j_call: TRBJ2-5
v_call: TRBV7-2
d_call: TRBD2
cdr3_length: 15
cdr3_nt: TGTGCCAGCAGCTTAGGGGACCGGGAGGAAGAGACCCAGTACTTC
cdr3_aa: CASSLGDREEETQYF

clone_size: NA
j_call: TRBJ1-6
v_call: TRBV7-2
d_call: TRBD1
cdr3_length: 18
cdr3_nt: TGTGCCAGCAGCTTAAGGGTGGGGAAACAGGGGATGTTGGCACCCCTCCACTTT
cdr3_aa: CASSLRVGKQGMLAPLHF

clone_size: NA
j_call: TRBJ1-1
v_call: TRBV9
d_call: NA
cdr3_length: 14
cdr3_nt: TGTGCCAGCAGCGTCCAGGCCGTAAACACTGAAGCTTTCTTT
cdr3_aa: CASSVQAVNTEAFF

clone_size: NA
j_call: TRBJ1-1
v_call: TRBV6-1
d_call: NA
cdr3_length: 13
cdr3_nt: TGTGCCAGCAGTGAGGCAGACTACACTGAAGCTTTCTTT
cdr3_aa: CASSEADYTEAFF

clone_size: NA
j_call: TRBJ2-3
v_call: TRBV28
d_call: NA
cdr3_length: 13
cdr3_nt: TGTGCCAGCAGGGGGTCGGCGGCAGATACGCAGTATTTT
cdr3_aa: CASRGSAADTQYF

clone_size: NA
j_call: TRBJ2-7
v_call: TRBV5-1
d_call: TRBD2
cdr3_length: 15
cdr3_nt: TGCGCCAGCGGGAGCGGGAGCGTATATTCCTACGAGCAGTACTTC
cdr3_aa: CASGSGSVYSYEQYF

clone_size: NA
j_call: TRBJ1-5
v_call: TRBV19
d_call: NA
cdr3_length: 14
cdr3_nt: TGTGCCAGTAGTGAAACAGGGTATTATCAGCCCCAGCATTTT
cdr3_aa: CASSETGYYQPQHF

clone_size: NA
j_call: TRBJ1-5
v_call: TRBV4-3
d_call: TRBD1
cdr3_length: 16
cdr3_nt: TGCGCCAGCAGCCAAGAATTGGGACAGGGCAATCAGCCCCAGCATTTT
cdr3_aa: CASSQELGQGNQPQHF

clone_size: NA
j_call: TRBJ2-3
v_call: TRBV7-2
d_call: TRBD2
cdr3_length: 14
cdr3_nt: TGTGCCAGCAGCCGAGCGGGAATTACAGATACGCAGTATTTT
cdr3_aa: CASSRAGITDTQYF

clone_size: NA
j_call: TRBJ2-7
v_call: TRBV29-1
d_call: NA
cdr3_length: 13
cdr3_nt: TGCAGCGTTGCCGGGGGGCAGATTAGCGAGCAGTACTTC
cdr3_aa: CSVAGGQISEQYF

clone_size: NA
j_call: TRBJ1-5
v_call: TRBV6-5
d_call: TRBD1
cdr3_length: 15
cdr3_nt: TGTGCCAGCAGGTCGGGACAGGGGAACAATCAGCCCCAGCATTTT
cdr3_aa: CASRSGQGNNQPQHF

clone_size: NA
j_call: TRBJ2-2
v_call: TRBV6-1
d_call: NA
cdr3_length: 15
cdr3_nt: TGTGCCAGCATCTCTACAGGGAGGAACACCGGGGAGCTGTTTTTT
cdr3_aa: CASISTGRNTGELFF

clone_size: NA
j_call: TRBJ2-7
v_call: TRBV18
d_call: NA
cdr3_length: 12
cdr3_nt: TGTGCCAGCTCACCGGACAACTACGAGCAGTACTTC
cdr3_aa: CASSPDNYEQYF

clone_size: NA
j_call: TRBJ1-1
v_call: TRBV10-3
d_call: TRBD1
cdr3_length: 14
cdr3_nt: TGTGCCATCAGTAAGAGACAGGGGGACACTGAAGCTTTCTTT
cdr3_aa: CAISKRQGDTEAFF

clone_size: NA
j_call: TRBJ2-7
v_call: TRBV11-2
d_call: NA
cdr3_length: 11
cdr3_nt: TGTGCCAGCAAGTCCGGTAGCGAGCAGTACTTC
cdr3_aa: CASKSGSEQYF

clone_size: NA
j_call: TRBJ2-5
v_call: TRBV10-1
d_call: TRBD2
cdr3_length: 14
cdr3_nt: TGCGCCAGCAGTGAGTCCGGTAGCGGGGAGACCCAGTACTTC
cdr3_aa: CASSESGSGETQYF

clone_size: NA
j_call: TRBJ2-5
v_call: TRBV15
d_call: NA
cdr3_length: 14
cdr3_nt: TGTGCCACCAGCAGAGTGGCCTTACAAGAGACCCAGTACTTC
cdr3_aa: CATSRVALQETQYF

clone_size: NA
j_call: TRBJ2-1
v_call: TRBV25-1
d_call: NA
cdr3_length: 12
cdr3_nt: TGTGCCAGCAGTTCGTTGGGAAATGAGCAGTTCTTC
cdr3_aa: CASSSLGNEQFF

clone_size: once
j_call: TRBJ2-3
v_call: TRBV5-1
d_call: NA
cdr3_length: 15
cdr3_nt: TGCGCCAGCAGCCGAGGGGCTAGCGAGCCAGATACGCAGTATTTT
cdr3_aa: CASSRGASEPDTQYF

clone_size: NA
j_call: TRBJ1-5
v_call: TRBV28
d_call: NA
cdr3_length: 12
cdr3_nt: TGTGCCAGCAGTTTAACAGTCCAGCCCCAGCATTTT
cdr3_aa: CASSLTVQPQHF

clone_size: NA
j_call: TRBJ1-2
v_call: TRBV5-4
d_call: TRBD1
cdr3_length: 15
cdr3_nt: TGTGCCAGCAGAAACCGACAGGGGGCATGGTATGGCTACACCTTC
cdr3_aa: CASRNRQGAWYGYTF

clone_size: NA
j_call: TRBJ1-6
v_call: TRBV27
d_call: NA
cdr3_length: 15
cdr3_nt: TGTGCCAGCAGTTTAGGGTGGACGGAGAATTCACCCCTCCACTTT
cdr3_aa: CASSLGWTENSPLHF

clone_size: NA
j_call: TRBJ1-6
v_call: TRBV6-5
d_call: NA
cdr3_length: 14
cdr3_nt: TGTGCCAGCAGACGACAGACTTCCAATTCACCCCTCCACTTT
cdr3_aa: CASRRQTSNSPLHF

clone_size: once
j_call: TRBJ2-3
v_call: TRBV11-3
d_call: NA
cdr3_length: 18
cdr3_nt: TGTGCCAGCAGCTTAGGTCGTGGCTACGGGCCCGGGCCAGATACGCAGTATTTT
cdr3_aa: CASSLGRGYGPGPDTQYF

clone_size: NA
j_call: TRBJ1-5
v_call: TRBV5-4
d_call: NA
cdr3_length: 12
cdr3_nt: TGTGCCAGCAGCGCCCCTAATCAGCCCCAGCATTTT
cdr3_aa: CASSAPNQPQHF

clone_size: once
j_call: TRBJ2-7
v_call: TRBV5-6
d_call: NA
cdr3_length: 14
cdr3_nt: TGTGCCAGCAGCTTGAGAGGGGCGTCCTACGAGCAGTACTTC
cdr3_aa: CASSLRGASYEQYF

clone_size: NA
j_call: TRBJ1-1
v_call: TRBV11-2
d_call: NA
cdr3_length: 15
cdr3_nt: TGTGCCAGCAGACCAGGAGGTCGGGAGAACACTGAAGCTTTCTTT
cdr3_aa: CASRPGGRENTEAFF

clone_size: NA
j_call: TRBJ2-7
v_call: TRBV6-4
d_call: TRBD2
cdr3_length: 14
cdr3_nt: TGTGCCAGCACCGCAGCGGGGTGGTCCTACGAGCAGTACTTC
cdr3_aa: CASTAAGWSYEQYF

clone_size: NA
j_call: TRBJ2-7
v_call: TRBV6-5
d_call: TRBD2
cdr3_length: 16
cdr3_nt: TGTGCCAGCAGTTACTCGCTAGCGGGGGCCTCCTACGAGCAGTACTTC
cdr3_aa: CASSYSLAGASYEQYF

clone_size: NA
j_call: TRBJ2-7
v_call: TRBV19
d_call: NA
cdr3_length: 16
cdr3_nt: TGTGCCTGTAGTATAGAGAGCAGGGGAAGCGTCTACGAGCAGTACTTC
cdr3_aa: CACSIESRGSVYEQYF

clone_size: NA
j_call: TRBJ1-2
v_call: TRBV5-6
d_call: TRBD1
cdr3_length: 13
cdr3_nt: TGTGCCAGCAGCAGACAGGGACCCTATGGCTACACCTTC
cdr3_aa: CASSRQGPYGYTF

clone_size: NA
j_call: TRBJ2-7
v_call: TRBV5-4
d_call: NA
cdr3_length: 15
cdr3_nt: TGTGCCAGCAGCTTGGACCCAGGGAGCTCCTACGAGCAGTACTTC
cdr3_aa: CASSLDPGSSYEQYF

clone_size: NA
j_call: TRBJ1-1
v_call: TRBV30
d_call: NA
cdr3_length: 13
cdr3_nt: TGTGCCTGGAGTGTTCAGTGGAGCACTGAAGCTTTCTTT
cdr3_aa: CAWSVQWSTEAFF

clone_size: NA
j_call: TRBJ2-7
v_call: TRBV9
d_call: TRBD2
cdr3_length: 16
cdr3_nt: TGTGCCAGCAGCGCATTTCCCGGGACTAGCGGCCACGAGCAGTACTTC
cdr3_aa: CASSAFPGTSGHEQYF

clone_size: NA
j_call: TRBJ1-4
v_call: TRBV28
d_call: NA
cdr3_length: 16
cdr3_nt: TGTGCCAGCAGTTCCCACCAGACGGCCTTAATGAAAAAACTGTTTTTT
cdr3_aa: CASSSHQTALMKKLFF

clone_size: NA
j_call: TRBJ2-5
v_call: TRBV30
d_call: TRBD2
cdr3_length: 15
cdr3_nt: TGTGCCTGGAGTTTATTAGCGGGGGGGATCGAGACCCAGTACTTC
cdr3_aa: CAWSLLAGGIETQYF

clone_size: NA
j_call: TRBJ1-3
v_call: TRBV7-9
d_call: NA
cdr3_length: 15
cdr3_nt: TGTGCCAGCAGCCGACGGGGATCAGCTGGAAACACCATATATTTT
cdr3_aa: CASSRRGSAGNTIYF

clone_size: NA
j_call: TRBJ2-7
v_call: TRBV9
d_call: NA
cdr3_length: 14
cdr3_nt: TGTGCCAGCAGCGTAGGTAGCGGAACCTACGAGCAGTACTTC
cdr3_aa: CASSVGSGTYEQYF

clone_size: NA
j_call: TRBJ2-1
v_call: TRBV10-3
d_call: NA
cdr3_length: 14
cdr3_nt: TGTGCCATCAGTGAGCCACTCCTCAACAATGAGCAGTTCTTC
cdr3_aa: CAISEPLLNNEQFF

clone_size: NA
j_call: TRBJ1-5
v_call: TRBV7-9
d_call: NA
cdr3_length: 12
cdr3_nt: TGTGCCAGCGGGCGGGGTAATCAGCCCCAGCATTTT
cdr3_aa: CASGRGNQPQHF

clone_size: NA
j_call: TRBJ2-1
v_call: TRBV4-1
d_call: NA
cdr3_length: 15
cdr3_nt: TGCGCCAGCAGCCTCAGGGTCCCGACCCCCAATGAGCAGTTCTTC
cdr3_aa: CASSLRVPTPNEQFF

clone_size: NA
j_call: TRBJ2-7
v_call: TRBV4-1
d_call: TRBD1
cdr3_length: 15
cdr3_nt: TGCGCCAGCAGCCAGGGACAGTTAGGAAACTACGAGCAGTACTTC
cdr3_aa: CASSQGQLGNYEQYF